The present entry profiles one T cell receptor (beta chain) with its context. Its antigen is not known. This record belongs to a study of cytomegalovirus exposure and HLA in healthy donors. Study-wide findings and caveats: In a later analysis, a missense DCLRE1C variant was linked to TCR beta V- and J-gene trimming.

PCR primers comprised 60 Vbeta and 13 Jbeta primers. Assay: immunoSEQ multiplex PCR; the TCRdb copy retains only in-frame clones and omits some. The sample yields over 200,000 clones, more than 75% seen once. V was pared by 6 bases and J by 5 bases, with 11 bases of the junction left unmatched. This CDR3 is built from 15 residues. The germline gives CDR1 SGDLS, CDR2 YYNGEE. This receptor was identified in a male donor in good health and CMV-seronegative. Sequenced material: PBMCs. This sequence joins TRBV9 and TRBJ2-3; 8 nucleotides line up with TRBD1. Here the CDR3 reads CASTRRQGLGDTQYF. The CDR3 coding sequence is TGTGCCAGCACCCGCCGACAGGGGTTGGGAGATACGCAGTATTTT.